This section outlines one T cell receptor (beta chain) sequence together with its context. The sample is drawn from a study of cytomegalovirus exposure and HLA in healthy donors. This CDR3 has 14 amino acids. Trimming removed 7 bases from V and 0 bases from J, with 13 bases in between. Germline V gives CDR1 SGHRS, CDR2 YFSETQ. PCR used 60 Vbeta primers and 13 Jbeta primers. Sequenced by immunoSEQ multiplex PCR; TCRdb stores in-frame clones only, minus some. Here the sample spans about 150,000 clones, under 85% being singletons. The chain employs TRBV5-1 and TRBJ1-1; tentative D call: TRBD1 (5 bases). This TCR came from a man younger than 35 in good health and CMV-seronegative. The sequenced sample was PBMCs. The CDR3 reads CASSRGGMNTEAFF. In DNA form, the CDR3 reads TGCGCCAGCTCCCGGGGGGGAATGAACACTGAAGCTTTCTTT.